This entry lists 15 T cell receptor beta chains sequenced from one sample in a study of T cells in Graves' hyperthyroidism and ophthalmopathy. RNA transcripts served as the template for amplifying TCR beta CDR3 regions. HTBI primers were used for first-round RT-PCR of the TCR CDR3. TCRdb passed the multiplex PCR reads through MiXCR, listing each CDR3 protein once. The sample contains about 290,000 distinct CDR3 sequences, roughly 13% of which appear only once. Sequencing was done on a sample of blood. The receptors shown here come from a woman aged 40 to 50 with Graves' hyperthyroidism.

This clonotype was counted at least ten times. The gene calls are TRBV6-5 and TRBJ2-5; 10 nucleotides align to TRBD2. J lost 3 bases, V lost 2 bases, and 6 bases had no gene match. The CDR3 loop spans 16 amino acids. Germline CDR1 and CDR2: MNHEY and SVGAGI. CDR3 amino acids: CASSYLASGGKETQYF. In DNA, the CDR3 is TGTGCCAGCAGTTACCTGGCTAGCGGGGGTAAAGAGACCCAGTACTTC.

This clonotype was counted many times. The chain carries TRBV27 and TRBJ2-7; D remains unclear. CDR1 is MNHEY and CDR2 is SMNVEV in the germline V gene (reference sequence). The CDR3 is 13 amino acids. V was trimmed by 5 bases and J by 5 bases, leaving 13 bases between them. The CDR3 region is CASSLTLGHEQYF. The CDR3 DNA is TGTGCCAGCAGTCTTACCCTCGGCCACGAGCAGTACTTC.

Many counts were recorded for this clonotype. The chain combines TRBV18 with TRBJ1-1, with unresolved D. From germline, CDR1 is KGHSH and CDR2 LQKENI. The ends were cut back, 2 bases at V and 4 bases at J, with 5 bases in the middle. The CDR3 spans 12 residues. This chain's CDR3 is CASSPALTEAFF. In DNA, the CDR3 is TGTGCCAGCTCACCAGCTCTCACTGAAGCTTTCTTT.

This clonotype was seen repeatedly, ten times or more. The J gene is TRBJ1-6, the V gene TRBV12-3 or TRBV12-4, with D tentatively TRBD1 (5 bases). V shed 6 bases and J shed 18 bases, with 18 bases lying between them. The CDR3 has 12 amino acids. Here the CDR3 reads CASSPPGLAAHF. DNA for the CDR3: TGTGCCAGCAGCCCCCCAGGGTTAGCGGCCCACTTT.

This clonotype was detected only a few times. This chain links TRBV9 with TRBJ1-1; the D is unclear. Trimming took 1 base from V and 5 from J, leaving 15 bases between them. The CDR3 covers 15 residues. Germline-derived CDR1 and CDR2 are SGDLS and YYNGEE. As DNA, the CDR3 is TGTGCCAGCAGCGTACAGGACCTCCCTGGGACTGAAGCTTTCTTT. Translation gives CASSVQDLPGTEAFF.

This clonotype was detected many times. The chain employs TRBV28 and TRBJ1-5; 7 positions match TRBD1. Looked up from germline, CDR1 is MDHEN and CDR2 is SYDVKM. The CDR3 is 15 residues long. V was pared by 4 bases and J by 11 bases, with 14 bases of the junction left unmatched. The CDR3 reads CASSSEDRTGRAQHF. The CDR3 DNA is TGTGCCAGCAGTTCCGAGGACAGGACTGGGAGGGCCCAGCATTTT.

This clonotype was seen many times. The chain recombines TRBV10-3 with TRBJ1-5; tentative D call: TRBD1 (6 bases). The CDR3 spans 14 residues. Between the trimmed V and J ends, which lost 11 bases and 7 bases, there was a span of 21 bases. Germline values: CDR1 ENHRY, CDR2 SYGVKD. The CDR3 protein is CAVSRGPGEQPQHF. DNA for the CDR3: TGTGCCGTTAGTCGGGGGCCAGGGGAGCAGCCCCAGCATTTT.

The chain combines TRBV20-1 with TRBJ2-7, with TRBD2 matching over 10 bases. J lost 4 bases, V lost 3 bases, and 6 bases had no gene match. CDR1 DFQATT and CDR2 SNEGSKA come from the germline V gene (reference sequence). The CDR3 runs to 14 residues. The CDR3, as DNA: TGCAGTGCTAGGGGGCCTAGCGGGAGTTACGAGCAGTACTTC. Amino acid sequence: CSARGPSGSYEQYF.

This clonotype was observed many times. The genes are TRBV2 and TRBJ1-1; unclear D gene. The germline V and J ends were trimmed by 4 bases and 1 base, with 7 bases remaining between them. Germline-derived CDR1 and CDR2 are SNHLY and FYNNEI. There are 13 residues in the CDR3. CDR3 sequence reads: CASSGIGNTEAFF. CDR3 sequence (DNA): TGTGCCAGCAGTGGGATAGGGAACACTGAAGCTTTCTTT.

This clonotype was seen repeatedly, ten times or more. The chain employs TRBV6-1 and TRBJ2-5; the match to TRBD2 covers 8 bases. V lost 6 bases and J lost 4; bases outside the gene matches: 10. The CDR3 contains 15 residues. Germline V gives CDR1 MNHNS, CDR2 SASEGT. The CDR3 loop is CASRLTSGWGETQYF. The CDR3 bases are TGTGCCAGCAGATTAACTAGCGGATGGGGAGAGACCCAGTACTTC.

Comments on this clonotype: Just one base apart from a much larger clone, this may be a read error. The V call is TRBV30, the J call TRBJ1-3; no clear D gene. The V and J ends lost 5 bases and 0 bases respectively, with 11 bases between them. Germline V gene lookup returns CDR1 GTSNPN and CDR2 SVGIG (reference sequence). CDR3 length: 14 amino acids. CDR3 protein: CAWEGGISGNTIYF. In DNA, the CDR3 is TGTGCCTGGGAAGGCGGGATCTCTGGAAACACCATATATTTT.

This clonotype was counted at least ten times. V usage is TRBV2 and J usage is TRBJ2-1; TRBD2 agrees at 8 bases. CDR1 and CDR2 from the germline V gene are SNHLY and FYNNEI. The junction had 11 bases not matched to a gene; V was cut back by 8 bases and J by 2 bases. The CDR3 consists of 16 residues. CDR3 amino acids: CASRIQAGVPYNEQFF. CDR3 in DNA: TGTGCCAGCCGTATTCAAGCGGGAGTCCCCTACAATGAGCAGTTCTTC.

This clonotype occurred a few times. The chain couples TRBV7-9 to TRBJ2-7; D possibly corresponds to TRBD1 (5 bases). Trimming stripped 2 bases from V and 5 bases from J, with 7 bases between. The CDR3 has 12 residues. From germline, CDR1 is SEHNR and CDR2 FQNEAQ (reference sequence). The CDR3 DNA is TGTGCCAGCAGCTTATTGGACAACGAGCAGTACTTC. Its protein product is CASSLLDNEQYF.

This clonotype was seen at least ten times. The chain combines TRBV6-2 or TRBV6-3 with TRBJ2-4, with D tentatively TRBD1 (6 bases). The CDR3 loop spans 15 amino acids. Germline V gene lookup returns CDR1 MNHEY and CDR2 SVGEGT. Trimming left V 6 bases short and J 12 bases short, with 24 bases between. The CDR3 DNA is TGTGCCAGCAGCCCTACGCGCAGGGGAACGACGAATCAGTACTTC. It yields the protein CASSPTRRGTTNQYF.

Ten or more counts support this clonotype. The rearrangement links TRBV20-1 to TRBJ1-1; TRBD1 is a possible D gene (5 bases). This CDR3 has 14 amino acids. The V and J ends lost 1 base and 3 bases respectively, with 12 bases between them. CDR1 and CDR2 (germline): DFQATT, SNEGSKA (reference sequence). The CDR3 region has the DNA TGCAGTGCTAGAGTCGGAGGGGCGTACACTGAAGCTTTCTTT. Translating it yields CSARVGGAYTEAFF.